The clone carrying this T cell receptor beta chain came up once. One junction end does not reproduce the germline sequence, and a read error may be involved. This sample stems from a study of blood T cell repertoires in COVID-19. Sequenced by immunoSEQ multiplex PCR; TCRdb stores in-frame clones only, minus some. The sample has fewer than 50,000 clones; roughly four fifths are singletons. Germline V gene data show CDR1 as KGHDR and CDR2 as SFDVKD. The CDR3 has 12 amino acids. Sequenced material: peripheral blood. This chain links TRBV24-1 with TRBJ1-2; the match to TRBD1 covers 7 bases. The sequence was collected from a man aged 35-49 years with active or convalescent COVID-19. CDR3 nucleotide sequence: TGTGCCACCGGTGACAGGGACTATGGCTACACCTTC. This codes for CATGDRDYGYTF.